Here is one TCR beta chain with its context. Its specificity is unknown. This entry belongs to a study of shared clonotypes between healthy human individuals. Across the whole study: Per-donor plates numbered three CD4 naive, three CD4 memory, two CD8 naive and one CD8 memory. General study results and limits: Clonotype sharing among donors was expected to depend on sequencing depth. All-four-donor shared clonotypes had higher generation probabilities than non-shared clonotypes did. When naive CD4 clonotypes were compared across a handful of donors, around 5% were shared.

The table came from immunoSEQ multiplex PCR; TCRdb's copy has only in-frame clones and leaves some out. The sample consists of about 2 million clones, roughly 95% of them appearing once. CD8 cells classed as naive were CD45RO-negative and positively selected for CCR7, excluding terminally differentiated effector memory CD45RA+ cells. Germline CDR1 and CDR2: SGDLS and YYNGEE. V lost 3 bases, J lost 0 bases, and 11 bases stayed unmatched. The CDR3 spans 17 residues. This sequence joins TRBV9 and TRBJ2-7; 8 nucleotides agree with TRBD1. The material sequenced was naive CD8+ T cells sorted from blood. The source is a man aged 18 to 29 in good health. This CDR3 is CASSDPQRQGSSYEQYF. DNA for the CDR3: TGTGCCAGCAGCGACCCCCAAAGACAGGGGAGCTCCTACGAGCAGTACTTC.